These 31 T cell receptor beta chains originate from one sample sequenced in a study of CD4+ T cells in melanoma. Profiling relied on immunoSEQ multiplex PCR, and the TCRdb table lists in-frame clones only, not all of them. Of roughly 150,000 clones in the sample, around 90% are singletons; the top ten hold about 1.5%. The receptors shown here come from a human donor with melanoma.

The chain carries TRBV7-6 and TRBJ1-5; possible D gene TRBD1, 5 bases. The length of the CDR3 is 14 residues. From germline, CDR1 is SGHVS and CDR2 FNYEAQ. V gave up 1 base and J gave up 6 bases, with 10 bases separating them. The CDR3 is CASSLGRAGQPQHF. DNA for the CDR3: TGTGCCAGCAGCTTAGGCAGGGCTGGTCAGCCCCAGCATTTT.

The chain carries TRBV7-6 and TRBJ2-2, with D possibly being TRBD1 or TRBD2 (5 bases each). CDR3 size: 12 residues. Germline assignment: CDR1 SGHVS and CDR2 FNYEAQ. V shed 5 bases and J shed 9 bases, with 10 bases lying between them. The CDR3 reads CASSPGLRELFF. The CDR3 DNA follows: TGTGCCAGCAGCCCGGGGCTAAGGGAGCTGTTTTTT.

The chain employs TRBV4-1 and TRBJ1-1; 7 bases fit TRBD1. Per germline, CDR1 MGHRA and CDR2 YSYEKL. The CDR3 loop spans 15 amino acids. Trimming removed 1 base from V and 5 bases from J; junction bases left unmatched: 7. CDR3 in DNA: TGCGCCAGCAGCCAAGCAGGGACAGCGAGGACTGAAGCTTTCTTT. It encodes CASSQAGTARTEAFF.

The chain couples TRBV5-1 to TRBJ1-1; D unclear. CDR1 SGHRS and CDR2 YFSETQ come from the germline V gene. V was shortened by 1 base and J by 4 bases, with 8 bases between the two germline ends. The CDR3 loop spans 13 amino acids. Written as DNA, the CDR3 is TGCGCCAGCAGCTTGACCACTAGCACTGAAGCTTTCTTT. Residues: CASSLTTSTEAFF.

V and J are TRBV7-9 and TRBJ2-1, with D unresolved. Germline values: CDR1 SEHNR, CDR2 FQNEAQ (reference sequence). V lost 4 bases to trimming and J lost 6 bases, with 16 bases between them. This CDR3 has 15 residues. This chain's CDR3 is CASSSRSVRANEQFF. The CDR3 coding sequence is TGTGCCAGCAGCTCTAGGTCGGTCCGAGCCAATGAGCAGTTCTTC. The full variable domain, in which reference TRBV7-9 and TRBJ2-1 provide the parts outside the CDR3, is DTGVSQNPRHKITKRGQNVTFRCDPISEHNRLYWYRQTLGQGPEFLTYFQNEAQLEKSRLLSDRFSAERPKGSFSTLEIQRTEQGDSAMYLCASSSRSVRANEQFFGPGTRLTVL.

This chain uses TRBV5-6 with TRBJ1-1; D is undetermined. The V gene lost 2 bases and the J gene lost 5 bases, with 10 bases spanning the gap. CDR1 is SGHDT, CDR2 YYEEEE, per germline. The CDR3 loop spans 13 amino acids. The CDR3 region has the DNA TGTGCCAGCAGCTTTTTAACCAGGACTGAAGCTTTCTTT. Translated, it gives CASSFLTRTEAFF.

Points on this clone: One junction end disagrees with the germline gene, perhaps due to a read error. The DNA of the CDR3 is TGCGCCAACAGCTTGGTCACGGGGGCGCGGGAGACCCAGTACTTC. Protein: CANSLVTGARETQYF. V gene TRBV5-1 combines with J gene TRBJ2-5; D possibly matches TRBD1 or TRBD2 (6 bases each). The CDR3 is 15 amino acids. Looked up from germline, CDR1 is SGHRS and CDR2 is YFSETQ.

In DNA form, the CDR3 reads TGCAGCGTTGAAAGGGACGTCCAAGAGACCCAGTACTTC. Translation gives CSVERDVQETQYF. The chain is built from TRBV29-1 and TRBJ2-5; either TRBD1 or TRBD2 may fit D (5 bases each). The CDR3 totals 13 residues. The V and J ends lost 2 bases and 1 base respectively, with 8 bases between them. Germline CDR1 is SQVTM and CDR2 is ANQGSEA. Combining the CDR3 with reference TRBV29-1 and TRBJ2-5 gives the whole variable domain SAVISQKPSRDICQRGTSLTIQCQVDSQVTMMFWYRQQPGQSLTLIATANQGSEATYESGFVIDKFPISRPNLTFSTLTVSNMSPEDSSIYLCSVERDVQETQYFGPGTRLLVL.

The table lists this clone with a few counts. This chain connects TRBV5-6 to TRBJ1-3, with TRBD1 identical over 7 bases. The CDR3 spans 16 residues. V shed 3 bases, J shed 0 bases, and the junction held 6 bases outside the gene matches. From germline, CDR1 is SGHDT and CDR2 YYEEEE. In DNA, the CDR3 is TGTGCCAGCAGCTGGGGACAGTCTCGCTCTGGAAACACCATATATTTT. This translates into CASSWGQSRSGNTIYF.

The chain links TRBV5-1 to TRBJ1-4; D is uncertain. The CDR3 is 16 amino acids. Germline V gene data show CDR1 as SGHRS and CDR2 as YFSETQ. With 1 base removed from V and 6 bases from J, the gap between germline ends came to 16 bases. The CDR3 here is CASSLLSGLGDEKLFF. CDR3 sequence (DNA): TGCGCCAGCAGCTTGCTTTCAGGACTCGGGGATGAAAAACTGTTTTTT.

The chain couples TRBV10-3 to TRBJ2-1; D is perhaps TRBD1 or TRBD2 (5 bases each). The CDR3 is 15 residues long. CDR1 ENHRY and CDR2 SYGVKD come from the germline V gene. The germline V and J ends were trimmed by 0 bases and 5 bases, with 11 bases remaining between them. The CDR3 sequence is CAISESGTVNNEQFF. In DNA form, the CDR3 reads TGTGCCATCAGTGAGTCCGGGACGGTCAACAATGAGCAGTTCTTC.

V is TRBV5-1 and J is TRBJ2-5; D gene unclear. The CDR3 runs 13 residues. The ends were cut back, 0 bases at V and 3 bases at J, with 6 bases in the middle. Germline loops: CDR1 SGHRS, CDR2 YFSETQ. The CDR3 DNA follows: TGCGCCAGCAGCTTGGAGCAAAAAGAGACCCAGTACTTC. Translated, it gives CASSLEQKETQYF.

This rearrangement joins TRBV7-9 to TRBJ1-2; no clear D. CDR3 length: 12 residues. The V gene lost 5 bases and the J gene lost 8 bases, with 12 bases spanning the gap. Germline values: CDR1 SEHNR, CDR2 FQNEAQ (reference sequence). The chain's CDR3 is CASSPPEGGYTF. The CDR3 DNA sequence: TGTGCCAGCAGCCCTCCGGAGGGAGGCTACACCTTC.

The genes are TRBV5-5 and TRBJ1-5, with unresolved D. CDR1 SGHKS and CDR2 YYEKEE come from the germline V gene (reference sequence). V was shortened by 4 bases and J by 3 bases, with 8 bases between the two germline ends. This CDR3 contains 13 residues. CDR3 sequence: CASSPFPNQPQHF. The CDR3 DNA reads as TGTGCCAGCAGCCCCTTTCCCAATCAGCCCCAGCATTTT.

The rearrangement links TRBV7-7 to TRBJ1-5; weak D call: TRBD1 (5 bases). From germline, CDR1 is SSHAT and CDR2 FNYEAQ (reference sequence). V was pared by 5 bases and J by 2 bases, with 10 bases between. The CDR3 has 14 amino acids. The DNA of the CDR3 is TGTGCCAGCAGCGCAGGGTATGGCAATCAGCCCCAGCATTTT. Amino acids: CASSAGYGNQPQHF.

The CDR3 region is CASSLTGPTDTQYF. The CDR3 region has the DNA TGCGCCAGCAGCTTGACAGGGCCTACAGATACGCAGTATTTT. The V call is TRBV5-1, the J call TRBJ2-3; possible D gene TRBD1, 6 bases. V was shortened by 1 base and J by 3 bases, with 9 bases between the two germline ends. The germline V gene has CDR1 SGHRS and CDR2 YFSETQ. This CDR3 contains 14 residues.

The chain links TRBV5-1 to TRBJ2-1, with 11 bases that match TRBD2. This CDR3 is 15 amino acids long. J was trimmed by 3 bases and V by 4 bases; bases with no gene match: 3. The germline V gene has CDR1 SGHRS and CDR2 YFSETQ. The CDR3 bases are TGCGCCAGCAGCCGGGGACTAGCGGACTACAATGAGCAGTTCTTC. It translates to CASSRGLADYNEQFF.

The CDR3 loop reads CASSIQRERPQHF. The DNA for the CDR3 is TGTGCCAGTAGTATTCAGAGGGAGCGGCCCCAGCATTTT. The chain carries TRBV19 and TRBJ1-5; D uncertain. V was clipped by 3 bases and J by 9 bases, with 12 bases between them. The germline CDR1 and CDR2 sequences are LNHDA and SQIVND (reference sequence). The CDR3 spans 13 residues.

The V call is TRBV29-1, the J call TRBJ1-4, with TRBD1 as a possible D gene (6 bases). Germline V CDR1 and CDR2: SQVTM, ANQGSEA. The CDR3 is 10 residues long. The CDR3 region is CGGGAEKLFF. Written as DNA, the CDR3 is TGCGGCGGGGGGGCTGAAAAACTGTTTTTT.

Concerning this clone itself: This CDR3 is also generated by other DNA sequences in the sample. The V call is TRBV4-2, the J call TRBJ1-2; D gene ambiguous. This CDR3 has 16 residues. Germline values: CDR1 LGHNA, CDR2 YNFKEQ. Trimming shortened V by 0 bases and J by 3 bases, and 14 bases separated the two germline ends. CDR3 sequence (DNA): TGTGCCAGCAGCCAAGATGCAGGAAACAACTACTATGGCTACACCTTC. Translated: CASSQDAGNNYYGYTF.

This rearrangement joins TRBV9 to TRBJ2-1; D remains unclear. Germline assignment: CDR1 SGDLS and CDR2 YYNGEE. The CDR3 covers 10 residues. The CDR3 bases are TGTGCGAAAATGGCAGGAATGCAGTTCTTC. It is translated as CAKMAGMQFF.

The CDR3 bases are TGTGCCAGCAGCGTAACCCCTTCGTGGGAGACCCAGTACTTC. This sequence encodes CASSVTPSWETQYF. The rearrangement joins TRBV9 to TRBJ2-5; no definite D call. Germline-derived CDR1 and CDR2 are SGDLS and YYNGEE. V gave up 1 base and J gave up 5 bases, with 12 bases separating them. The CDR3 covers 14 residues.

In the case of this clone: The sample contains more than one DNA sequence encoding this CDR3. The chain has TRBV5-1 and TRBJ1-2, with 7 bases that match TRBD1. Losses at the gene ends were 0 bases for V and 6 bases for J; bases not matched to a gene: 2. There are 13 residues in the CDR3. Per the germline V gene, CDR1 is SGHRS and CDR2 is YFSETQ. This CDR3 reads CASSLGQGDGYTF. The CDR3, as DNA: TGCGCCAGCAGCTTGGGACAGGGAGATGGCTACACCTTC. Complete variable domain (other parts from reference TRBV5-1 and TRBJ1-2): KAGVTQTPRYLIKTRGQQVTLSCSPISGHRSVSWYQQTPGQGLQFLFEYFSETQRNKGNFPGRFSGRQFSNSRSEMNVSTLELGDSALYLCASSLGQGDGYTFGSGTRLTVV.

V usage is TRBV5-8 and J usage is TRBJ2-1; D call uncertain. Trimming stripped 6 bases from V and 3 bases from J, with 10 bases between. CDR1 and CDR2 (germline): SGHTS, YDEGEE. The CDR3 has 13 residues. CDR3 DNA: TGTGCCAGCAAGTTGGGCATCTACAATGAGCAGTTCTTC. As protein: CASKLGIYNEQFF.

Written as DNA, the CDR3 is TGTGCCTGGGCCTCCTTCGATCGGCCCCAGCATTTT. Residues: CAWASFDRPQHF. J is TRBJ1-5 and V is TRBV30; no clear D. Trimming left V 5 bases short and J 9 bases short, with 14 bases between. The CDR3 extends over 12 amino acids. Germline-derived CDR1 and CDR2 are GTSNPN and SVGIG (reference sequence).

The chain couples TRBV7-2 to TRBJ1-1; D is perhaps TRBD1 (6 bases). CDR1 is SGHTA and CDR2 is FQGNSA in the germline V gene. The CDR3 runs 15 residues. With 4 bases removed from V and 8 bases from J, the gap between germline ends came to 20 bases. The CDR3 sequence: CASSYSRGLEGEAFF. The CDR3 DNA is TGTGCCAGCAGCTATTCCAGGGGCCTCGAGGGCGAAGCTTTCTTT.

Only one count was recorded for this clone. This rearrangement joins TRBV10-3 to TRBJ2-2; TRBD2 aligns across 11 bases. V shed 10 bases and J 7 bases; nucleotides not matched to a gene: 8. There are 14 residues in the CDR3. The germline V gene has CDR1 ENHRY and CDR2 SYGVKD. The CDR3, as DNA: TGTGCCAGGCCGGGACTAGCGGCCTTCGGGGAGCTGTTTTTT. Protein sequence: CARPGLAAFGELFF.

The CDR3 is CSVRTGANSYEQYF. The CDR3 DNA follows: TGCAGCGTGCGAACAGGGGCCAACTCCTACGAGCAGTACTTC. The rearrangement joins TRBV29-1 to TRBJ2-7; 7 bases match TRBD1. Losses at the gene ends were 6 bases for V and 0 bases for J; bases not matched to a gene: 8. The CDR3 consists of 14 residues. Looked up from germline, CDR1 is SQVTM and CDR2 is ANQGSEA.

This clone has just one count. The V gene is TRBV5-1, the J gene TRBJ1-5, with D perhaps matching TRBD1 (6 bases). Trimming removed 0 bases from V and 5 bases from J, with 6 bases in between. This CDR3 region has 13 residues. Germline-derived CDR1 and CDR2 are SGHRS and YFSETQ. This chain's CDR3 is CASSLAGDQPQHF. CDR3 nucleotides: TGCGCCAGCAGCTTGGCAGGGGATCAGCCCCAGCATTTT.

The chain employs TRBV19 and TRBJ2-3, with D possibly being TRBD2 (6 bases). Looked up from germline, CDR1 is LNHDA and CDR2 is SQIVND (reference sequence). The CDR3 has 13 residues. V was cut by 4 bases and J by 2 bases, with 7 bases left in between. The CDR3 here is CASSRGVTDTQYF. CDR3 nucleotides: TGTGCCAGTAGTAGGGGGGTCACAGATACGCAGTATTTT.

V and J are TRBV6-1 and TRBJ1-6; 7 bases are shared with TRBD1. The V gene's germline CDR1 is MNHNS and CDR2 SASEGT. V lost 7 bases, J lost 4 bases, and 7 bases stayed unmatched. CDR3 length: 15 residues. CDR3 protein: CASIALTGYNSPLHF. The CDR3 DNA reads as TGTGCCAGCATCGCACTGACAGGGTATAATTCACCCCTCCACTTT.